A single count supports the clone carrying this TCR beta chain. TCRdb reprocessed the PCR reads with MiXCR, giving one entry per CDR3 protein. In the table there are over 10,000 distinct CDR3 sequences, approximately 52% of which are singletons. The record originates from a study of tumor-infiltrating lymphocytes in oesophageal squamous cell carcinoma. V lost 5 bases and J lost 5, with 16 bases in between. The CDR3 sequence is 15 residues long. CDR1 and CDR2 (germline): MNHNY, SVGAGI (reference sequence). The chain employs TRBV6-6 and TRBJ2-1; either TRBD1 or TRBD2 may supply D (5 bases each). The sample taken for sequencing was esophageal tumor tissue. The sequence was collected from a female donor with esophageal squamous cell carcinoma. This CDR3 is CASSRGPFSDNEQFF. The DNA of the CDR3 is TGTGCCAGCAGTAGGGGACCTTTCTCGGACAATGAGCAGTTCTTC.